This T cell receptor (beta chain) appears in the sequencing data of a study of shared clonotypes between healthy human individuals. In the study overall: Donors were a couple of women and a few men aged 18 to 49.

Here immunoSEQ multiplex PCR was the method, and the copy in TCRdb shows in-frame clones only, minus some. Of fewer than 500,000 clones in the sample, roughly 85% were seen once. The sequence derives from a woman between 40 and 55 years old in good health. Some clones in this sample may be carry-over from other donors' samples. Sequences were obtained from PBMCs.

CDR3 residues: CASSPQTGGGQETQYF. The CDR3 DNA is TGTGCCAGCAGCCCTCAGACAGGAGGGGGACAAGAGACCCAGTACTTC. V gene TRBV7-8 combines with J gene TRBJ2-5; D may correspond to TRBD1 or TRBD2 (6 bases each). The V and J ends lost 5 bases and 2 bases respectively, with 18 bases between them. Germline V gives CDR1 SGHVS, CDR2 FQNEAQ. The CDR3 has 16 residues.